This TCR beta chain came from a study of patients and donors after allogeneic stem cell transplantation. One entry per CDR3 protein, called by TCRdb with MiXCR from the RT-PCR reads. The sample lists roughly 230,000 distinct CDR3 sequences, around 14% occurring once. V was trimmed by 5 bases and J by 3 bases, leaving 5 bases between them. CDR3 size: 12 residues. Germline-derived CDR1 and CDR2 are MDHEN and SYDVKM. The rearrangement uses TRBV28 and TRBJ1-5; D is unclear. This clonotype was sampled from a human donor who was either an allogeneic HSCT recipient or a stem cell or donor lymphocyte infusion donor (not recorded which). It is not recorded whose cells these are; they may come from a transplant donor. Sample: blood, either unsorted or a sorted T cell fraction (not recorded which). Here the CDR3 DNA reads TGTGCCAGCAGTCCGAACAATCAGCCCCAGCATTTT. Translating it yields CASSPNNQPQHF.